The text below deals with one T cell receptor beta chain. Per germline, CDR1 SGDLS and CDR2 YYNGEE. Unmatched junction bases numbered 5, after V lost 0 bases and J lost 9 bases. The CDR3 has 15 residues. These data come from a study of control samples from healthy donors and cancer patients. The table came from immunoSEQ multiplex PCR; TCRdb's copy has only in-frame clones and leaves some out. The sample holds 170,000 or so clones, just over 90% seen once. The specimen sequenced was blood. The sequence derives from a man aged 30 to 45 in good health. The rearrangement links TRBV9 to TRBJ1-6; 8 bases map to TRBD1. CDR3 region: CASSVAPGGSSPLHF. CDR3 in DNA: TGTGCCAGCAGCGTAGCCCCAGGGGGCAGTTCACCCCTCCACTTT.